The rows below give T cell receptor beta chains drawn from one sample of a study of T cell responses to AZD1222 COVID-19 vaccine. Method: immunoSEQ multiplex PCR; TCRdb's copy keeps in-frame clones and lacks some. The sample includes about 120,000 clones, 90% of them seen just once. Sequencing used peripheral blood, obtained on day 0 of AZD1222 vaccination. These receptors all stem from an adult in good health. The CDR3 runs from the conserved cysteine through the conserved F or W. Fields, in order: clone size, D gene, J gene, V gene, CDR3 DNA, CDR3 protein. A D gene is named only where the DNA matches it firmly. Clone size is not always given. Where it is, it says once, few, many or a class for expanded clones.

NA,NA,TRBJ2-5,TRBV5-1,TGCGCCAGCAGCTTGTTTAGGGGAGAAGAGACCCAGTACTTC,CASSLFRGEETQYF
NA,TRBD2,TRBJ2-1,TRBV4-1,TGCGCCAGCAGCCTCATTCGACTAGCGGGGGCCTACAATGAGCAGTTCTTC,CASSLIRLAGAYNEQFF
NA,TRBD1,TRBJ1-2,TRBV20-1,TGCAGTGCTAGTACAGGGGGTAATCATGGCTACACCTTC,CSASTGGNHGYTF
NA,NA,TRBJ1-4,TRBV2,TGTGCCTGGCAAGGGTCGAATAATGAAAAACTGTTTTTT,CAWQGSNNEKLFF
NA,NA,TRBJ2-7,TRBV5-6,TGTGCCAGCAGCTACAACTACGAGCAGTACTTC,CASSYNYEQYF
NA,NA,TRBJ1-1,TRBV4-3,TGCGCCAGCAGCCAAGGCTGGGTGAGGGGAATTCCCAACACTGAAGCTTTCTTT,CASSQGWVRGIPNTEAFF
NA,NA,TRBJ1-1,TRBV4-1,TGCGCCAGCAGCCAACTTAAAGGGGGCACTGAAGCTTTCTTT,CASSQLKGGTEAFF
NA,TRBD1,TRBJ2-3,TRBV2,TGTGCCAGCAGCACCGACAGGGTCGATACGCAGTATTTT,CASSTDRVDTQYF
NA,TRBD1,TRBJ1-2,TRBV28,TGTGCCAGCAGGGACAGGGTTGGTGGCTACACCTTC,CASRDRVGGYTF
NA,TRBD1,TRBJ1-1,TRBV28,TGTGCCAGCAATTTCGACAGGGATAGCTTTGGCCAGTTT,CASNFDRDSFGQF
NA,NA,TRBJ1-2,TRBV2,TGTGCCAGCAGTGAAAGAGGGAATGGCTACACCTTC,CASSERGNGYTF
NA,TRBD1,TRBJ1-2,TRBV18,TGTGCCAGCTCACCCGGGACAGGCCAAGCTAACTATGGCTACACCTTC,CASSPGTGQANYGYTF
NA,TRBD1,TRBJ1-2,TRBV5-1,TGCGCCAGCAGAATGGACAGGCTAAAGGTCTATGGCTACACCTTC,CASRMDRLKVYGYTF
NA,TRBD1,TRBJ1-1,TRBV15,TGTGCCACCAGCAGTACAGGGGGCACTGAAGCTTTCTTT,CATSSTGGTEAFF
NA,NA,TRBJ1-2,TRBV5-1,TGCGCCAGCAGCTTGGCGGAGGGGAGAGGTGGCTACACCTTC,CASSLAEGRGGYTF
few,NA,TRBJ1-1,TRBV7-8,TGTGCCAGCAGCACACAGGGCCCTTTGGTTGCTTTCTTT,CASSTQGPLVAFF
NA,TRBD1,TRBJ1-6,TRBV3-1/TRBV3-2,TGTGCCAGCAGCCCGGGGACAGCTCCTAGCTCCTATAATTCACCCCTCCACTTT,CASSPGTAPSSYNSPLHF
NA,NA,TRBJ2-2,TRBV10-3,TGTGCCATCAGTGATCTACCGAACACCGGGGAGCTGTTTTTT,CAISDLPNTGELFF
once,NA,TRBJ1-2,TRBV30,TGTGCCTGGAGTGTACTAGCAGGGAACCATGGCTACACCTTC,CAWSVLAGNHGYTF
NA,TRBD2,TRBJ2-1,TRBV4-3,TGCGCCAGCAGCCAAGAGATAGCGGGGGCTTACAATGAGCAGTTCTTC,CASSQEIAGAYNEQFF
NA,NA,TRBJ2-6,TRBV5-1,TGCGCCAGCAAACCCTCTGGGGCCAACGTCCTGACTTTC,CASKPSGANVLTF
NA,NA,TRBJ2-1,TRBV10-1,TGCGCCAGCACAATCTCTAGCAGCTCCTACAATGAGCAGTTCTTC,CASTISSSSYNEQFF
NA,NA,TRBJ2-3,TRBV4-2,TGTGCCAGCAGCCGATTCTCAGGTGGTTGGGGCACAGATACGCAGTATTTT,CASSRFSGGWGTDTQYF
NA,NA,TRBJ2-7,TRBV6-5,TGTGCCAGCAGTTTCACAGGGAGCTCCTACGAGCAGTACTTC,CASSFTGSSYEQYF
NA,NA,TRBJ1-2,TRBV10-3,TGTGCCATCAGCGAGAGACAATTCTATGGCTACACCTTC,CAISERQFYGYTF
NA,TRBD1,TRBJ1-2,TRBV3-1/TRBV3-2,TGTGCCAGCAGACGACAGGGGGCGGAGGGCTACACCTTC,CASRRQGAEGYTF
NA,TRBD1,TRBJ1-2,TRBV6-5,TGTGCCAGCAGTTACAGGGAGGACAGGGGTCTTTGGGGCTACACCTTC,CASSYREDRGLWGYTF
NA,NA,TRBJ1-5,TRBV28,TGTGCCAGCAGTCATCCAGTTCAGCCCCAGCATTTT,CASSHPVQPQHF
NA,NA,TRBJ2-3,TRBV5-1,TGCGCCAGCAGCCCCAGTATGGGGAATACGCAGTATTTT,CASSPSMGNTQYF
NA,TRBD1,TRBJ2-3,TRBV10-3,TGTGCCATCAGGATCGACAGGGGCACAGATACGCAGTATTTT,CAIRIDRGTDTQYF
NA,NA,TRBJ2-7,TRBV5-1,TGCGCCAGCAGCTTGGGGACGGTAAACTACGAGCAGTACTTC,CASSLGTVNYEQYF
NA,TRBD2,TRBJ2-7,TRBV3-1/TRBV3-2,TGTGCCAGCAGCCAAGATCTTGCGGGGGGTCTGGAGCAGTACTTC,CASSQDLAGGLEQYF
NA,NA,TRBJ1-3,TRBV28,TGTGCCAGCAGGGGAAAAGGCACCATATATTTT,CASRGKGTIYF
NA,TRBD1,TRBJ2-1,TRBV7-6,TGTGCCAGCAGCCAGACAGGGGGAATTTCCTACAATGAGCAGTTCTTC,CASSQTGGISYNEQFF
NA,NA,TRBJ1-5,TRBV7-8,TGTGCCAGCAGCTTAGTTGGAAGGGCCCCTAATCAGCCCCAGCATTTT,CASSLVGRAPNQPQHF
NA,TRBD1,TRBJ1-5,TRBV6-1,TGTGCCAGCAGAAAGGGCCAGGGGGCGGGCCAGCCCCAGCATTTT,CASRKGQGAGQPQHF
NA,NA,TRBJ1-3,TRBV30,TGTGCCTGGAACACACCGGGGACGACTGGAAACACCATATATTTT,CAWNTPGTTGNTIYF
NA,NA,TRBJ2-7,TRBV11-2,TGTGCCAGCAGCTTACCGGGCAGCTCCTACGAGCAGTACTTC,CASSLPGSSYEQYF
NA,NA,TRBJ1-1,TRBV5-1,TGCGCCAGCAGCTTGGGAATGACAGTGTTTGAAGCTTTCTTT,CASSLGMTVFEAFF
NA,NA,TRBJ1-2,TRBV9,TGTGCCAGCAGCACAAACAGGGTCCACACCTTC,CASSTNRVHTF
NA,TRBD1,TRBJ1-4,TRBV5-1,TGCGCCAGCAGCTTGGGGAGGGACAGTAATGAAAAACTGTTTTTT,CASSLGRDSNEKLFF
NA,TRBD1,TRBJ1-1,TRBV6-5,TGTGCCAGCAGTCCGGGACAGATCACTGAAGCTTTCTTT,CASSPGQITEAFF
NA,NA,TRBJ2-3,TRBV7-2,TGTGCCAGCAGCCCCAGGGTTTCTAGCACAGATACGCAGTATTTT,CASSPRVSSTDTQYF
NA,NA,TRBJ1-2,TRBV24-1,TGTGCCACCAGTGATTTGATGGCGGGTACTAACTATGGCTACACCTTC,CATSDLMAGTNYGYTF
NA,NA,TRBJ1-3,TRBV6-2/TRBV6-3,TGTGCCAGCAGTTGGGGTTTTGGAAACACCATATATTTT,CASSWGFGNTIYF
NA,TRBD1,TRBJ2-1,TRBV27,TGTGCCAGCAGTTTAGACAGGGCCAATGAGCAGTTCTTC,CASSLDRANEQFF
NA,TRBD2,TRBJ2-1,TRBV11-2,TGTGCCAGCAGTCCGGGACTAGCGGGGACAACACTACTAAGGGATGAGCAGTTCTTC,CASSPGLAGTTLLRDEQFF
NA,TRBD1,TRBJ2-2,TRBV11-2,TGTGCCAGCAGTCGACAGGGGGCCGGGGAGCTGTTTTTT,CASSRQGAGELFF
NA,NA,TRBJ1-1,TRBV5-1,TGCGCCAGCAGCCCACGTGGAGGGGAAGGCACTGAAGCTTTCTTT,CASSPRGGEGTEAFF
once,TRBD2,TRBJ2-2,TRBV11-3,TGTGCCAGCAGCCGCCGACTAGCGGGCACCGGGGAGCTGTTTTTT,CASSRRLAGTGELFF
NA,NA,TRBJ2-2,TRBV6-7,TGTGCCAGCAGTTACTCGATAGGACAGCGGCAAGAAACGAACACCGGGGAGCTGTTTTTT,CASSYSIGQRQETNTGELFF
NA,NA,TRBJ2-2,TRBV5-1,TGCGCCAGCGGGGGGCGAGCCGGGGAGCTGTTTTTT,CASGGRAGELFF
NA,NA,TRBJ2-5,TRBV15,TGTGCCACCAGCAGGGACTACCAAGAGACCCAGTACTTC,CATSRDYQETQYF